One and the same sample provided the 22 T cell receptor beta chains below, sequenced in a study of cytomegalovirus exposure and HLA in healthy donors. Primers: 60 Vbeta forward and 13 Jbeta reverse. Generated by immunoSEQ multiplex PCR, the TCRdb table keeps only in-frame clones and is missing some. This table holds 150,000 to 200,000 clones, more than 75% found once. Sample: PBMCs. These TCRs come from a male donor in good health and CMV-seronegative.

This chain uses TRBV13 with TRBJ2-1; no definite D call. V was shortened by 4 bases and J by 1 base, with 11 bases between the two germline ends. The CDR3 is 15 amino acids. Per germline, CDR1 PRHDT and CDR2 FYEKMQ (reference sequence). The CDR3 is CASSSSFTSYNEQFF. The CDR3 DNA reads TGTGCCAGCAGCTCCTCTTTTACATCCTACAATGAGCAGTTCTTC.

The CDR3 loop reads CASSFSVTGELFF. The CDR3 nucleotides read TGTGCCAGCAGTTTCTCAGTCACCGGGGAGCTGTTTTTT. This rearrangement joins TRBV27 to TRBJ2-2; D unresolved. Germline CDR1 is MNHEY and CDR2 is SMNVEV (reference sequence). Trimming cost V 3 bases and J 4 bases, with 6 bases left between them. The CDR3 is 13 amino acids.

The rearrangement joins TRBV14 to TRBJ2-7; 9 bases fit TRBD2. The CDR3 extends over 15 amino acids. Germline V lookup: CDR1 SGHDN, CDR2 FVKESK. Germline trimming cut 4 bases from V and 2 bases from J; bases unmatched to any gene: 6. As DNA, the CDR3 is TGTGCCAGCAGCCCCGGGACTAGCCTTACCTACGAGCAGTACTTC. Its protein product is CASSPGTSLTYEQYF. The whole variable domain, remainder taken from reference TRBV14 and TRBJ2-7, is EAGVTQFPSHSVIEKGQTVTLRCDPISGHDNLYWYRRVMGKEIKFLLHFVKESKQDESGMPNNRFLAERTGGTYSTLKVQPAELEDSGVYFCASSPGTSLTYEQYFGPGTRLTVT.

The chain couples TRBV6-5 to TRBJ2-1; TRBD2 aligns across 9 bases. The CDR3 contains 13 residues. CDR1 is MNHEY, CDR2 SVGAGI, per germline. The ends lost 10 bases at V and 7 bases at J; junction bases unmatched: 8. The CDR3 sequence is CATTAGGPNEQFF. The DNA for the CDR3 is TGTGCCACGACGGCGGGAGGGCCGAATGAGCAGTTCTTC.

The sample holds a few counts of this clone. The V gene is TRBV6-5, the J gene TRBJ1-1; TRBD1 might be the D (5 bases). The CDR3 loop spans 14 amino acids. With 2 bases removed from V and 2 bases from J, the gap between germline ends came to 9 bases. The V gene's germline CDR1 is MNHEY and CDR2 SVGAGI. The CDR3 sequence: CASSYPGQNTEAFF. Written as DNA, the CDR3 is TGTGCCAGCAGTTACCCCGGACAAAACACTGAAGCTTTCTTT.

There are a few counts of this clone. The gene calls are TRBV9 and TRBJ2-3, with D perhaps matching TRBD2 (7 bases). The V gene's germline CDR1 is SGDLS and CDR2 YYNGEE. The length of the CDR3 is 15 residues. Trimming pared 3 bases from V and 0 bases from J, leaving 11 bases between. The CDR3 is CASSGGGASTDTQYF. The CDR3 coding sequence is TGTGCCAGCAGCGGAGGGGGGGCAAGCACAGATACGCAGTATTTT.

V usage is TRBV7-2 and J usage is TRBJ2-1, with a possible D match to TRBD1 (6 bases). The CDR3 runs 15 residues. Germline CDR1 reads SGHTA; CDR2 reads FQGNSA. Deletions cut 4 bases from V and 2 bases from J, with 12 bases between. The CDR3 sequence is CASSSDRLAYNEQFF. In DNA form, the CDR3 reads TGTGCCAGCAGCTCAGACAGGTTGGCCTACAATGAGCAGTTCTTC.

The chain combines TRBV29-1 with TRBJ2-7, with 7 nucleotides matching TRBD2. From germline, CDR1 is SQVTM and CDR2 ANQGSEA. The V segment lost 7 bases and the J segment 4 bases; nucleotides outside the gene matches: 19. The CDR3 totals 16 residues. CDR3 sequence (DNA): TGCAGCGCCCATGGGAGAGGCGGGGAGGGTACTTACGAGCAGTACTTC. Translated: CSAHGRGGEGTYEQYF.

The V gene is TRBV7-8, the J gene TRBJ2-5, with 9 bases fitting TRBD1. This CDR3 has 15 amino acids. Looked up from germline, CDR1 is SGHVS and CDR2 is FQNEAQ. The ends lost 1 base at V and 5 bases at J; junction bases unmatched: 5. CDR3 nucleotides: TGTGCCAGCAGCTTAGGGGACAGGGAGGGCGAGACCCAGTACTTC. Protein sequence: CASSLGDREGETQYF.

The chain links TRBV19 to TRBJ2-6, with D maybe TRBD2 (7 bases). Germline V gene sequence: CDR1 LNHDA, CDR2 SQIVND (reference sequence). V gave up 8 bases and J gave up 2 bases, with 13 bases separating them. There are 15 residues in the CDR3. The CDR3 loop is CASDRGGAGANVLTF. As DNA, the CDR3 is TGTGCCAGTGACCGCGGGGGCGCTGGGGCCAACGTCCTGACTTTC.

The genes are TRBV18 and TRBJ1-4, with D unresolved. The V end lost 5 bases, the J end lost 2 bases, and 3 bases lay between the germline ends. Germline values: CDR1 KGHSH, CDR2 LQKENI. The CDR3 consists of 12 residues. CDR3 amino acids: CASSSTNEKLFF. In nucleotides, the CDR3 is TGTGCCAGCTCAAGCACTAATGAAAAACTGTTTTTT.

This chain links TRBV6-5 with TRBJ1-2; D not certain. The V gene's germline CDR1 is MNHEY and CDR2 SVGAGI. With 2 bases removed from V and 7 bases from J, the gap between germline ends came to 17 bases. The CDR3 is made up of 15 amino acids. CDR3 residues: CASSYEGRFISGYTF. Here the CDR3 DNA reads TGTGCCAGCAGTTACGAGGGCAGGTTTATTTCTGGCTACACCTTC.

The V and J genes are TRBV7-9 and TRBJ1-1; TRBD1 is a possible D gene (5 bases). The CDR3 sequence is 14 residues long. Germline lookup yields CDR1 SEHNR and CDR2 FQNEAQ (reference sequence). V was clipped by 4 bases and J by 5 bases, with 14 bases between them. The CDR3 DNA reads as TGTGCCAGCAGCTCCCTGGCGGAGGGGACTGAAGCTTTCTTT. Translation gives CASSSLAEGTEAFF.

This clone is a singleton in its sample. This chain connects TRBV7-3 to TRBJ2-1; 8 nucleotides agree with TRBD2. Germline V gene lookup returns CDR1 SGHTA and CDR2 FQGTGA. The CDR3 sequence is 17 residues long. V lost 5 bases to trimming and J lost 1 base; unmatched junction nucleotides: 10. The CDR3 nucleotides read TGTGCCAGCAGCCCCAAACCGGGACTAGGGTCCTACAATGAGCAGTTCTTC. It translates to CASSPKPGLGSYNEQFF.

The rearrangement uses TRBV12-5 and TRBJ2-2; 10 nucleotides line up with TRBD1. The CDR3 is made up of 16 amino acids. Germline lookup yields CDR1 LGHNT and CDR2 FRNRAP. The V segment lost 5 bases and the J segment 6 bases; nucleotides outside the gene matches: 9. CDR3 residues: CASGQAGTGVPGELFF. CDR3 nucleotides: TGTGCTAGTGGTCAAGCCGGGACAGGGGTCCCCGGGGAGCTGTTTTTT.

This chain uses TRBV5-1 with TRBJ2-5, with 10 bases matching TRBD2. The trim removed 7 bases at V and 4 bases at J, leaving 10 bases unmatched. The V gene's germline CDR1 is SGHRS and CDR2 YFSETQ. This CDR3 has 15 residues. The chain's CDR3 is CASQDSGGFGETQYF. The CDR3 DNA is TGCGCCAGCCAGGATAGCGGGGGGTTCGGAGAGACCCAGTACTTC.

CDR3 in DNA: TGTGCCAGCAGCTTGGATAGCGGGAGGGCTGGAGAGCAGTTCTTC. Its translation: CASSLDSGRAGEQFF. V and J are TRBV5-4 and TRBJ2-1, with 11 bases identical to TRBD2. CDR1 SGHNT and CDR2 YYREEE come from the germline V gene (reference sequence). The V segment lost 0 bases and the J segment 10 bases; nucleotides outside the gene matches: 6. The CDR3 has 15 amino acids.

This chain connects TRBV6-1 to TRBJ2-2, with D possibly matching TRBD1 (6 bases). Deletions cut 2 bases from V and 6 bases from J, with 7 bases between. This CDR3 is 13 amino acids long. Germline assignment: CDR1 MNHNS and CDR2 SASEGT. The CDR3 region is CASSEQGSGELFF. The CDR3 nucleotides are TGTGCCAGCAGTGAACAGGGGTCCGGGGAGCTGTTTTTT.

The V call is TRBV13, the J call TRBJ1-1; D not resolved. CDR3 length: 12 residues. Germline values: CDR1 PRHDT, CDR2 FYEKMQ (reference sequence). Between the trimmed V and J ends, which lost 5 bases and 8 bases, there was a span of 12 bases. The CDR3 region is CASSLETGEAFF. CDR3 DNA sequence: TGTGCCAGCAGCCTAGAGACGGGAGAAGCTTTCTTT.

The chain employs TRBV4-3 and TRBJ2-7; 11 nucleotides line up with TRBD2. TRBJ2-1 explains the end of the DNA better; the J call may be wrong. The CDR3 spans 15 residues. In germline, CDR1 is LGHNA, CDR2 YSLEER. The CDR3 sequence: CASSHTLAGVNEQFF. The CDR3 DNA is TGCGCCAGCAGCCACACACTAGCGGGGGTGAATGAGCAGTTCTTC.

The chain carries TRBV6-5 and TRBJ2-5, with a possible D match to TRBD2 (6 bases). CDR1 is MNHEY and CDR2 is SVGAGI in the germline V gene. Trimming shortened V by 0 bases and J by 5 bases, and 16 bases separated the two germline ends. The CDR3 runs to 16 residues. CDR3 loop: CASSYSTGDFGETQYF. The DNA for the CDR3 is TGTGCCAGCAGTTACTCGACTGGGGACTTCGGGGAGACCCAGTACTTC.

This sequence joins TRBV19 and TRBJ2-1; TRBD2 matches at 8 bases. The CDR3 has 15 amino acids. Germline trimming cut 11 bases from V and 0 bases from J; bases unmatched to any gene: 9. Per germline, CDR1 LNHDA and CDR2 SQIVND (reference sequence). The CDR3 coding sequence is TGTGCCGTTACTAGCGGAACTCACTCCTACAATGAGCAGTTCTTC. Translation gives CAVTSGTHSYNEQFF.